This TCR beta chain is drawn from a study of cytomegalovirus exposure and HLA in healthy donors. Broader study findings: An apparent linkage of common viral pathogens to several of the most significant clusters emerged in a later analysis. Cytomegalovirus association was listed for about 150 TCR beta chains.

This clone was found once. Its antigen is as yet unknown. 60 Vbeta and 13 Jbeta primers were used in PCR. Assay: immunoSEQ multiplex PCR; the TCRdb copy retains only in-frame clones and omits some. This table has fewer than 250,000 clones, 81% appearing once. Healthy bone marrow donors made up the donors. Each donor was nominally healthy when sampled (though unrecorded immune exposures were likely). CDR3 length: 15 amino acids. The receptor was isolated from a man aged 40-49 years in good health and CMV-seropositive. The chain couples TRBV21-1 to TRBJ2-2; the D call in the table, TRBD1, was not verified against the DNA. TRBV21-1 is a recognized pseudogene. The sequenced material came from PBMCs. As DNA, the CDR3 is TGTGCCAGCAGCAAAGTAAGGGGGCGTGCCGGGGAGCTGTTTTTT. This translates into CASSKVRGRAGELFF.